This T cell receptor (beta chain) was sequenced in a study of T-cell memory formation after mild COVID-19. Looking at the study overall: Clustering of TCRs was largely donor specific.

Using its own MiXCR run on the 5' RACE reads, TCRdb lists one record per CDR3 protein. The sample gives 50,000 or so distinct CDR3 sequences, 9.3% of which show up once; approximately 12% is in the top ten. As for this clonotype: As yet, its antigen is unknown.

Whole-study results and caveats: Among CD4+ contracting clones, most were CM and EM, and CD8+ ones EMRA.

The receptor's source is an adult woman who had mild COVID-19 (a few samples of this study predate the infection). Cell type and time point are not known. The sample comprised PBMCs or a T cell subset sorted from them (not recorded which).

CDR3 DNA sequence: TGTGCCAGCAATGTCAGATCCCAAGAGACCCAGTACTTC. Protein product: CASNVRSQETQYF. The chain couples TRBV5-5 to TRBJ2-5; D is uncertain. With 6 bases removed from V and 1 base from J, the gap between germline ends came to 10 bases. Germline CDR1 SGHKS, CDR2 YYEKEE (reference sequence). The length of the CDR3 is 13 residues.